Here is one T cell receptor beta chain with its context. Its antigen is not identified. This specimen comes from a study of T cell repertoires in cytomegalovirus infection. Study-level results: CMV-specific TCR beta clonotypes restricted by HLA-C were the ones dominating the ex vivo response. Cumulative public TCR beta family frequency identified carriers of CMV plus the relevant HLA.

This CDR3 has 14 amino acids. The V and J ends lost 5 bases and 4 bases respectively, with 14 bases between them. Germline V CDR1 and CDR2: MNHEY, SMNVEV (reference sequence). MiXCR, run by TCRdb on the reads, gives a single entry per CDR3 protein. The top ten clones hold roughly 13% of a sample with 900,000 to 950,000 distinct CDR3 sequences, around 30% of them seen once. This sequence joins TRBV27 and TRBJ1-1; possible D gene TRBD1, 5 bases. Sequences were derived from cultured CD8+ T cells from PBMCs, sampled from culture after CMV antigen stimulation. This sequence was found in a human donor in good health (CMV status not recorded). Some clones in this sample may be carry-over from other donors' samples. The CDR3 coding sequence is TGTGCCAGCAGTGCGCAGGGTGGCTTCACTGAAGCTTTCTTT. As protein: CASSAQGGFTEAFF.